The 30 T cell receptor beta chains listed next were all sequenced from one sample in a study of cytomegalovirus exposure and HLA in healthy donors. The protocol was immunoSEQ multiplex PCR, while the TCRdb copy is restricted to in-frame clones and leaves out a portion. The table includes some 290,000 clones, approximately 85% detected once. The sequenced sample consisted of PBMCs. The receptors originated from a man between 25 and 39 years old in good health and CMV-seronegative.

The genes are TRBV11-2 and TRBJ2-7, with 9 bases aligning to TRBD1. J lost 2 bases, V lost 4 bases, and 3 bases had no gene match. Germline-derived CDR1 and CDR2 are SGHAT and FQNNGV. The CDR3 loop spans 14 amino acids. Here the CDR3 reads CASSSGTGTYEQYF. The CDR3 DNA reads TGTGCCAGCAGCTCCGGGACAGGGACCTACGAGCAGTACTTC.

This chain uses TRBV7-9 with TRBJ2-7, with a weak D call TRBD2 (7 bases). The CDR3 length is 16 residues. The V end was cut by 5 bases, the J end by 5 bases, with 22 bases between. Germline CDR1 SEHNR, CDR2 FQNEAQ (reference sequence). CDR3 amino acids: CASSTFLTGGMDEQYF. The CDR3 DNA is TGTGCCAGCAGCACTTTTTTGACGGGGGGCATGGACGAGCAGTACTTC.

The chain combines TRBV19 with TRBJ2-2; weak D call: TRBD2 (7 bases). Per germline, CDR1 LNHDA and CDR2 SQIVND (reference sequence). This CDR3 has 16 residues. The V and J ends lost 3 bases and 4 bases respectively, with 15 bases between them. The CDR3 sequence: CASSISGGLSTGELFF. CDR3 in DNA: TGTGCCAGTAGTATTTCGGGGGGCTTAAGCACCGGGGAGCTGTTTTTT.

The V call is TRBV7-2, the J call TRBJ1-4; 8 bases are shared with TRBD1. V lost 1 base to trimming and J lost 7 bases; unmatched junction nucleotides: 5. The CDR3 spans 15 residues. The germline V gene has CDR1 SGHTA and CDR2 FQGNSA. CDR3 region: CASSLGWTGTEKLFF. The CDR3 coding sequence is TGTGCCAGCAGCTTAGGATGGACAGGGACTGAAAAACTGTTTTTT.

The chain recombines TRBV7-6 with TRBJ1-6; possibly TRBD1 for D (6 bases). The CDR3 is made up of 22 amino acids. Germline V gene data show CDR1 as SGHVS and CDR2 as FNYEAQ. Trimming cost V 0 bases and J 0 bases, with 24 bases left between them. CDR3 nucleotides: TGTGCCAGCAGCTTAGCTCCCTGGACAGTCTATTCCCGTAGCTCCTATAATTCACCCCTCCACTTT. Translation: CASSLAPWTVYSRSSYNSPLHF.

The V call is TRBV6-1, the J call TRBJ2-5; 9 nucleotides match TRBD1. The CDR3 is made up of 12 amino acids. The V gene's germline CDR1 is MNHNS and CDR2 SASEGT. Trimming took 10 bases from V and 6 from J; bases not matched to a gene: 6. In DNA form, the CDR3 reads TGTGCCACACAGGACAGGGGCCAGACCCAGTACTTC. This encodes CATQDRGQTQYF.

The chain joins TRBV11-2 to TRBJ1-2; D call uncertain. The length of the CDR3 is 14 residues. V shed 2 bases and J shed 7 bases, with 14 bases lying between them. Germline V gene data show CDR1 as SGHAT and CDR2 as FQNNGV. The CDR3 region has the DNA TGTGCCAGCAGCTTAAGTTCCGGGTTCGGTGGCTACACCTTC. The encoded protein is CASSLSSGFGGYTF. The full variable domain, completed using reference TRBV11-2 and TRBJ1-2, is EAGVAQSPRYKIIEKRQSVAFWCNPISGHATLYWYQQILGQGPKLLIQFQNNGVVDDSQLPKDRFSAERLKGVDSTLKIQPAKLEDSAVYLCASSLSSGFGGYTFGSGTRLTVV.

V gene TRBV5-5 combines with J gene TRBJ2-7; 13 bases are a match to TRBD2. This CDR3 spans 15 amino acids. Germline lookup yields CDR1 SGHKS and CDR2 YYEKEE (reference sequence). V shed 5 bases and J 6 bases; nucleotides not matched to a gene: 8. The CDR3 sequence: CASSLGLAGDGEQYF. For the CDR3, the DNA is TGTGCCAGCAGTCTTGGACTAGCGGGGGATGGCGAGCAGTACTTC.

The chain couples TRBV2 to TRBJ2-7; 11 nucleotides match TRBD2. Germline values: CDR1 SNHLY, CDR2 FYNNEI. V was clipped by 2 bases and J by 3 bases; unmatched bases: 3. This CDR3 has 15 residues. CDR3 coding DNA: TGTGCCAGCAGTGAACCTAGCGGGGGGTACTACGAGCAGTACTTC. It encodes CASSEPSGGYYEQYF.

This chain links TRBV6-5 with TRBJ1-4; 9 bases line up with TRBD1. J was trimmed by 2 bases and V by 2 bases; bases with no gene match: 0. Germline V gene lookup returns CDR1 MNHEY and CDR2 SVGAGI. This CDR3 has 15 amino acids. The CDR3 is CASSYDRGTNEKLFF. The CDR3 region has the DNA TGTGCCAGCAGTTACGACAGGGGGACTAATGAAAAACTGTTTTTT.

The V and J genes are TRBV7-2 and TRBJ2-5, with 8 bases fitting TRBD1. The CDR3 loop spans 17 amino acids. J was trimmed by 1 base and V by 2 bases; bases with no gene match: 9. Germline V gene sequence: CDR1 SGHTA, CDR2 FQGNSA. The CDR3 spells CASSLSPAGGPQETQYF. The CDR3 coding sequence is TGTGCCAGCAGCTTAAGCCCCGCAGGGGGCCCCCAAGAGACCCAGTACTTC.

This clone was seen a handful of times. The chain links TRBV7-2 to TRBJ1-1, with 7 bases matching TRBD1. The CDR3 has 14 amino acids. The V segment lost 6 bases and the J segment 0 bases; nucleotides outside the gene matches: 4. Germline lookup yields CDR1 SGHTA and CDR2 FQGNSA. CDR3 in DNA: TGTGCCAGCAGGACAGGGACATTGAACACTGAAGCTTTCTTT. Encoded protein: CASRTGTLNTEAFF.

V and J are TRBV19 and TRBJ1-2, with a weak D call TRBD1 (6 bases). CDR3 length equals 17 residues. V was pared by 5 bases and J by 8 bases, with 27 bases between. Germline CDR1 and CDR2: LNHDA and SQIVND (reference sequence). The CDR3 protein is CASSPMSQGPSRLGYTF. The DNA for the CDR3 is TGTGCCAGTAGTCCGATGTCGCAGGGGCCCAGCCGCCTCGGCTACACCTTC.

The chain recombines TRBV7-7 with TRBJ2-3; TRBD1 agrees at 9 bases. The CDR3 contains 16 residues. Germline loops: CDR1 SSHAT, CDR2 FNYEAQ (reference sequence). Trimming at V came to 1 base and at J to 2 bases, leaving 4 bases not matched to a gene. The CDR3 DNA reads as TGTGCCAGCAGCTTAGGGACAGGGGTTGACACAGATACGCAGTATTTT. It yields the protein CASSLGTGVDTDTQYF. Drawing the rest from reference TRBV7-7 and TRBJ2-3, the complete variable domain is GAGVSQSPRYKVTKRGQDVTLRCDPISSHATLYWYQQALGQGPEFLTYFNYEAQPDKSGLPSDRFSAERPEGSISTLTIQRTEQRDSAMYRCASSLGTGVDTDTQYFGPGTRLTVL.

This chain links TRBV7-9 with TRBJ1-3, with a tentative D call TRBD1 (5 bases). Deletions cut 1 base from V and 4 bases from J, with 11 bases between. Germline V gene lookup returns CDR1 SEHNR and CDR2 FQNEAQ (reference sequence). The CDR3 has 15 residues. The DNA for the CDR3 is TGTGCCAGCAGCTTAGTTTCAGGGTCCGGAAACACCATATATTTT. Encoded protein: CASSLVSGSGNTIYF.

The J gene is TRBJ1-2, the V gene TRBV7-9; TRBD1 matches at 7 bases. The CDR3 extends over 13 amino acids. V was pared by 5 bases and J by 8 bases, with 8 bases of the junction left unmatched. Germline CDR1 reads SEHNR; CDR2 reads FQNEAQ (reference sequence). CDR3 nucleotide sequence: TGTGCCAGCAGCACAAGGGGGCCGGCAGGCTACACCTTC. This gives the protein CASSTRGPAGYTF.

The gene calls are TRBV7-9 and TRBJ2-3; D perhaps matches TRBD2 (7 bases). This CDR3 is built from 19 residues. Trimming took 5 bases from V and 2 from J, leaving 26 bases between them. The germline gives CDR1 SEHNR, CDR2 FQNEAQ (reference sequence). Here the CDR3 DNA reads TGTGCCAGCAGCGGGACCCAGATTCGGTCCGGGGGGCCCACAGATACGCAGTATTTT. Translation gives CASSGTQIRSGGPTDTQYF.

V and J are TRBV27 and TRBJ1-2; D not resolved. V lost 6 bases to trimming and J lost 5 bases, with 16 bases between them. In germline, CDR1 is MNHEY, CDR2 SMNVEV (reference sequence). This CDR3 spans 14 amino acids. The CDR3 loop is CASRSPGSVYGYTF. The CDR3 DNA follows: TGTGCCAGCAGGTCCCCAGGTTCGGTTTATGGCTACACCTTC.

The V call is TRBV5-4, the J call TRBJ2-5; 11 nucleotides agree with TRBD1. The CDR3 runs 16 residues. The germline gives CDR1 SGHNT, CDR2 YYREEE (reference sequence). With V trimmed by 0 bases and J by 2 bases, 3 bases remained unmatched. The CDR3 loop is CASSLGGTGGQETQYF. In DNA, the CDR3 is TGTGCCAGCAGCTTGGGCGGGACAGGGGGTCAAGAGACCCAGTACTTC. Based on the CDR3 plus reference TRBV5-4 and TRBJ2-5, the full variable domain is ETGVTQSPTHLIKTRGQQVTLRCSSQSGHNTVSWYQQALGQGPQFIFQYYREEENGRGNFPPRFSGLQFPNYSSELNVNALELDDSALYLCASSLGGTGGQETQYFGPGTRLLVL.

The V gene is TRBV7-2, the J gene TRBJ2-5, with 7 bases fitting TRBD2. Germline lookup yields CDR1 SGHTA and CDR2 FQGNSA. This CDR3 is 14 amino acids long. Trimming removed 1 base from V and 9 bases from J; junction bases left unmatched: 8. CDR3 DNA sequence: TGTGCCAGCAGCTTAGGTCGGGGGGTGCTGGCCCAGTACTTC. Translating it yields CASSLGRGVLAQYF.

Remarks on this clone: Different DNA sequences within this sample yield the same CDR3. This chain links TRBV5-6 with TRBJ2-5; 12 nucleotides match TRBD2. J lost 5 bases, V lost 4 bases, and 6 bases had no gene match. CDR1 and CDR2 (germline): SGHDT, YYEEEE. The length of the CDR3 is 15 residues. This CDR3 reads CASSLRTSGVETQYF. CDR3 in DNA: TGTGCCAGCAGCCTCAGGACTAGCGGGGTCGAGACCCAGTACTTC.

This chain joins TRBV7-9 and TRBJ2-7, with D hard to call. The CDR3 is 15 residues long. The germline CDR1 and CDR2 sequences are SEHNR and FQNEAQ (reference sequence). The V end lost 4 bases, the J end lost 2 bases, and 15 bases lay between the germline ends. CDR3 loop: CASSSYSSFAYEQYF. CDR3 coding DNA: TGTGCCAGCAGCTCCTACAGCTCCTTCGCCTACGAGCAGTACTTC.

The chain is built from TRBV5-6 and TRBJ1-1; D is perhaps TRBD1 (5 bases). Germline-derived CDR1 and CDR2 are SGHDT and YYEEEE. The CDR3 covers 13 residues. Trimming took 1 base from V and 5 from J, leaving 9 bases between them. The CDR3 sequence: CASSLPGDTEAFF. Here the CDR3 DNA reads TGTGCCAGCAGCTTGCCGGGGGATACTGAAGCTTTCTTT.

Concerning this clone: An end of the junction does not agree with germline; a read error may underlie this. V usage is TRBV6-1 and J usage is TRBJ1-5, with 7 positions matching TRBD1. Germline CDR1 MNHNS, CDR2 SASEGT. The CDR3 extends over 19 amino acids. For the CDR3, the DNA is TGTGCCAGCAGGGAAGGACTCTGGGGGACAGTCTATAGCAATCAGCCCCAGCATTTT. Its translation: CASREGLWGTVYSNQPQHF.

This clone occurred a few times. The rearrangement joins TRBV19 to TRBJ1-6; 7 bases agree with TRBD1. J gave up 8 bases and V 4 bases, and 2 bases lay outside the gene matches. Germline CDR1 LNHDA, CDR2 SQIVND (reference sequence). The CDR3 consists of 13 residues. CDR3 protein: CASSRTGDSPLHF. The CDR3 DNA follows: TGTGCCAGTAGTAGGACAGGAGATTCACCCCTCCACTTT.

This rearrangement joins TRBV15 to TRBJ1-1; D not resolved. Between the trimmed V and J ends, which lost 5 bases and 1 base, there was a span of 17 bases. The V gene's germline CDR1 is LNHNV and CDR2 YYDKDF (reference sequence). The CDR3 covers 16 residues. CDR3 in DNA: TGTGCCACCAGCGAAACATCGACTGTGGAGAACACTGAAGCTTTCTTT. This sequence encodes CATSETSTVENTEAFF.

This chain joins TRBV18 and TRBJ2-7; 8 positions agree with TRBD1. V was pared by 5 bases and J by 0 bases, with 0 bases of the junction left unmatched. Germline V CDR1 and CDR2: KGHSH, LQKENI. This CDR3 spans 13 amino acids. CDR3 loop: CASSDRGSYEQYF. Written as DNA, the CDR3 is TGTGCCAGCTCAGACAGGGGCTCCTACGAGCAGTACTTC.

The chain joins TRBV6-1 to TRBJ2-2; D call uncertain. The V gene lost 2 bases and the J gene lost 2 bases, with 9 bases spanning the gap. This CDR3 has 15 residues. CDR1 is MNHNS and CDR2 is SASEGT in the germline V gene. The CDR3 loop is CASSEYGFNTGELFF. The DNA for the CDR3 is TGTGCCAGCAGTGAATATGGCTTTAACACCGGGGAGCTGTTTTTT.

CDR3 protein: CAVGDRGVFGQYF. In DNA, the CDR3 is TGTGCCGTAGGGGACCGGGGGGTTTTCGGGCAGTACTTC. The genes are TRBV6-5 and TRBJ2-7, with 7 bases aligning to TRBD2. The CDR3 sequence is 13 residues long. CDR1 is MNHEY, CDR2 SVGAGI, per germline. V was clipped by 11 bases and J by 9 bases; unmatched bases: 16.

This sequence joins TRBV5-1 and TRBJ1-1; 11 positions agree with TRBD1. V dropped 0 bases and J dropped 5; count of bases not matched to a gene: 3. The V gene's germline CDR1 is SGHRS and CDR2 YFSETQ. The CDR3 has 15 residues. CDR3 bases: TGCGCCAGCAGCTTGGGGACAGGGGGCAGGACTGAAGCTTTCTTT. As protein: CASSLGTGGRTEAFF.